The present TCR beta chain was sequenced within a study of OX40 agonist ivuxolimab in advanced cancers. Study context: Melanoma, hepatocellular carcinoma, head and neck or renal cell cancer occurred in dose-escalation patients.

Study-level results: Those patients achieving a partial response at 0.1-3.0 mg/kg showed among the lowest clonal expansion.

V was cut by 1 base and J by 2 bases, with 18 bases left in between. The CDR3 loop spans 17 amino acids. Germline CDR1 is MDHEN and CDR2 is SYDVKM. The protocol was immunoSEQ multiplex PCR, while the TCRdb copy is restricted to in-frame clones and leaves out a portion. The sample carries over 50,000 clones, roughly 88% recorded once. Of note for this clone: No antigen is known for it.

The clonotype comes from an adult with an advanced solid tumor such as melanoma, head and neck, liver or kidney cancer. The specimen was CD4+ or CD8+ T cells sorted from blood, collected in a trial of the OX40 agonist ivuxolimab. The chain recombines TRBV28 with TRBJ2-7, with D perhaps matching TRBD2 (7 bases). The CDR3: CASSLSGAGRGTYEQYF. The DNA for the CDR3 is TGTGCCAGCAGTTTATCGGGGGCGGGGAGGGGTACCTACGAGCAGTACTTC.